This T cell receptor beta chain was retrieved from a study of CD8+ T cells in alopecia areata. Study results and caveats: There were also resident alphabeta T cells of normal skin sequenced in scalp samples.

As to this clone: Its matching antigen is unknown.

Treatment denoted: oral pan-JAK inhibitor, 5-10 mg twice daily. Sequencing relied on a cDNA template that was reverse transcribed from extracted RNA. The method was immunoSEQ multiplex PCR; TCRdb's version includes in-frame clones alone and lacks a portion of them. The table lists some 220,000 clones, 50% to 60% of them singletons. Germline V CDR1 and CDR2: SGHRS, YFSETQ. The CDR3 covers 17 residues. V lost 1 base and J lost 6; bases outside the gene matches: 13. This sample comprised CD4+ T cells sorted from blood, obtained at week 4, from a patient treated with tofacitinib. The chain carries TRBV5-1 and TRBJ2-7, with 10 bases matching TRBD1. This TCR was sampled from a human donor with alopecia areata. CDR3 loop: CASSLMGDRGKNSEQYF. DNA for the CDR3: TGCGCCAGCAGCTTGATGGGGGACAGGGGAAAGAACTCCGAGCAGTACTTC.